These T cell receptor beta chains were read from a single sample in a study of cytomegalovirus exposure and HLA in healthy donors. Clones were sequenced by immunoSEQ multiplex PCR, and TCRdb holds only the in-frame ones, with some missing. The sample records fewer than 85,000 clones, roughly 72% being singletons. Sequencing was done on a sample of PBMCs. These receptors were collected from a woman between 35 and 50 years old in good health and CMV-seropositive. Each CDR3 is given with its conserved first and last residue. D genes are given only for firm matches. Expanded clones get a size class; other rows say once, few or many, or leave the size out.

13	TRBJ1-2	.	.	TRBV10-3	TGTGCCATCAGTGATCTACTTGAGGAAGGCTACACCTTC	CAISDLLEEGYTF
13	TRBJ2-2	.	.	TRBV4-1	TGCGCCAGCAGCCTATATTACACCGGGGAGCTGTTTTTT	CASSLYYTGELFF
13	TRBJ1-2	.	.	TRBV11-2	TGTGCCAGCAGCCCAACTCGATCCTATGGCTACACCTTC	CASSPTRSYGYTF
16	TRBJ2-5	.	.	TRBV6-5	TGTGCCAGCAGTTACTTGGGCTCGACGAGCGGAGAGACCCAGTACTTC	CASSYLGSTSGETQYF
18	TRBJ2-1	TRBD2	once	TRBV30	TGTGCCTGGAGTGGACCAACGGCTAGCGGGAGCTCCTACAATGAGCAGTTCTTC	CAWSGPTASGSSYNEQFF
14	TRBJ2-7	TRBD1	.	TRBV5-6	TGTGCCAGCAGCTTCCGCCGGGACAGGGGGCGGCAGTACTTC	CASSFRRDRGRQYF
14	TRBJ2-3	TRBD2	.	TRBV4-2	TGTGCCAGCAGAGGACTAGCGGTAACAGATACGCAGTATTTT	CASRGLAVTDTQYF
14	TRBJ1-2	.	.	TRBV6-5	TGTGCCAGCAGTTACTCCGAGGGCGGGGATGGCTACCCCTTC	CASSYSEGGDGYPF
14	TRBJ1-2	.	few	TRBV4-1	TGCGCCAGCAGCCCAGATGGGGCCGGCTATGGCTACACCTTC	CASSPDGAGYGYTF
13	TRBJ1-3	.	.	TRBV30	TGTGCCTGGAGTGTCCACAGGATGAACACCATATATTTT	CAWSVHRMNTIYF
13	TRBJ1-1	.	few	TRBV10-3	TGTGCCATCAGTGACTACACAGGTCGTGAAGCTTTCTTT	CAISDYTGREAFF
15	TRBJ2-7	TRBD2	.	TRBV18	TGTGCCAGCTCACCAGCTAGCGGGGACTCCTACGAGCAGTACTTC	CASSPASGDSYEQYF
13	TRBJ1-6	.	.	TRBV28	TGTGCCAGCAGTTTCCAGGATAATTCACCCCTCCACTTT	CASSFQDNSPLHF
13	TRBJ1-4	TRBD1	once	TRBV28	TGTGCCAGCAGTTCGGGACAGGGAGAAAAACTGTTTTTT	CASSSGQGEKLFF
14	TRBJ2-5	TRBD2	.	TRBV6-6	TGTGCCAGCACGGCGGGAGTGGGGAAAGAGACCCAGTACTTC	CASTAGVGKETQYF
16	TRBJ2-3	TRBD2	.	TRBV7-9	TGTGCCAGCAGCGCACAGGCTAGCGGTAGCACAGATACGCAGTATTTT	CASSAQASGSTDTQYF
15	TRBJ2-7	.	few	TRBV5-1	TGCGCCAGCAGCCCCCTCCCTTCGGGGAAGTACGAGCAGTACTTC	CASSPLPSGKYEQYF
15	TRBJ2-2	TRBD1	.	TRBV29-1	TGCAGCGTTTCGGGTGGGACAGGGGGAACCGGGGAGCTGTTTTTT	CSVSGGTGGTGELFF
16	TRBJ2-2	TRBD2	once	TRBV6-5	TGTGCCAGCAGTTACTCGGCGGGAGGGAGCACCGGGGAGCTGTTTTTT	CASSYSAGGSTGELFF
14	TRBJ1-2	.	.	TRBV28	TGTGCCAGCACCCTATCCGGGAGGCCCAATGGCTACACCTTC	CASTLSGRPNGYTF
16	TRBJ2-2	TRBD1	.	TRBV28	TGTGCCAGCAATTCAGCCGGGACAGGGGGCTTCGGGGAGCTGTTTTTT	CASNSAGTGGFGELFF
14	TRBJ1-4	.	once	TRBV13	TGTGCCAGCAGCTTAGCAGGGAAGGATGAAAAACTGTTTTTT	CASSLAGKDEKLFF
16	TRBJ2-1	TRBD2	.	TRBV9	TGTGCCAGCAGCCGTCGGACTAGCGGGGGGTCGAATGAGCAGTTCTTC	CASSRRTSGGSNEQFF
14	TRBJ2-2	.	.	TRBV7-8	TGTGCCAGCAGCTTAGTTTGGGGGGCCGGGGAGCTGTTTTTT	CASSLVWGAGELFF
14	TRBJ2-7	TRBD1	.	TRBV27	TGTGCCAGCAGCCGGACAGGGGAGTTCTACGAGCAGTACTTC	CASSRTGEFYEQYF
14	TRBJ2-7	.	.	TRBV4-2	TGTGCCAGCAGCCAAGAACAGGGATCCTACGAGCAGTACTTC	CASSQEQGSYEQYF
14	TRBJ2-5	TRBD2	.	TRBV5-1	TGCGCCAGCAGCTTGGAGGGCGGGGGAGAGACCCAGTACTTC	CASSLEGGGETQYF
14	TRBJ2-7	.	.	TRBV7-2	TGTGCCAGCAGCTTAGGCGGAGCGACCTACGAGCAGTACTTC	CASSLGGATYEQYF
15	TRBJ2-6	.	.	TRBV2	TGTGCCAGCAGTGTCTCAGGGGCTGGGGCCAACGTCCTGACTTTC	CASSVSGAGANVLTF
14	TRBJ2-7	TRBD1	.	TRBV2	TGTGCCAGCAGGAGGGCAGGGGGAACTTACGAGCAGTACTTC	CASRRAGGTYEQYF
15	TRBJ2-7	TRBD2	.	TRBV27	TGTGCCAGCAGTAGGGGACTAGCGGGGTCCTACGAGCAGTACTTC	CASSRGLAGSYEQYF
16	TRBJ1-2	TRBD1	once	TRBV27	TGTGCCAGCAGTTCCTCTACAGGGGGCTGGCTCTATGGCTACACCTTC	CASSSSTGGWLYGYTF
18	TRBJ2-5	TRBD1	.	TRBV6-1	TGTGCCAGCAGTGAAGCCCTCCTACCGGGACAGGGTCAAGAGACCCAGTACTTC	CASSEALLPGQGQETQYF
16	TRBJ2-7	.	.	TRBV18	TGTGCCAGCTCACCCACACAACAGGTCCCCCTTTACGAGCAGTACTTC	CASSPTQQVPLYEQYF
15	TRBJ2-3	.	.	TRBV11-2	TGTGCCAGCAGCTTAGATCCTAGCCCCACAGATACGCAGTATTTT	CASSLDPSPTDTQYF
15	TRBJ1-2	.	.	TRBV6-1	TGTGCCAGCAGTGAAGATCCGGGGAGAGGATATGGCTACACCTTC	CASSEDPGRGYGYTF
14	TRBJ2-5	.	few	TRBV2	TGTGCCAGCAGCTCGGACAGCCGTGTGGAGACCCAGTACTTC	CASSSDSRVETQYF
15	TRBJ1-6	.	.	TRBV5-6	TGTGCCAGCAGCTTTGGAAGCGGGGATGCTTCACCCCTCCACTTT	CASSFGSGDASPLHF
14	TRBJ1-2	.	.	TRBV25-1	TGTGCCAGCAGTGAATCCCAGCAGTACTATGGCTACCCCTTC	CASSESQQYYGYPF
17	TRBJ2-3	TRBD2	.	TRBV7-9	TGTGCCAGCAGCTCTGGGACTAGCGGCCTTGGTGCGGATACGCAGTATTTT	CASSSGTSGLGADTQYF
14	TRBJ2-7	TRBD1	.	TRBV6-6	TGTGCCAGCAGATCCCCAGGGGGAAAGAACGAGCAGTACTTC	CASRSPGGKNEQYF
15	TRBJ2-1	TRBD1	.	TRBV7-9	TGTGCCAGCAGCTTCCGGGACAGGGAGAGAAATGAGCAGTTCTTC	CASSFRDRERNEQFF
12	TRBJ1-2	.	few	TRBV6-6	TGTGCCAGCACCTCGACAGACTATGGCTACACCTTC	CASTSTDYGYTF